These T cell receptor beta chains were read from a single sample in a study of T cells in Graves' hyperthyroidism and ophthalmopathy. A single record per CDR3 protein comes from TCRdb applying MiXCR to the multiplex PCR reads. Of hundreds of thousands of distinct CDR3 sequences listed, more than 15% are singletons. Sequencing was carried out using blood. These receptors all come from a young woman with Graves' hyperthyroidism. Each CDR3 is given with its conserved first and last residue. Each record gives: D gene, J gene, V gene, clone size, CDR3 protein, CDR3 DNA. A D gene is named only where the DNA matches it firmly. Part of the rows lack a size; the others show once, few, many or a class for expanded clones.

D gene: TRBD2; J gene: TRBJ2-3; V gene: TRBV11-2; clone size: -; CDR3 protein: CASSLDRGTSGGALKTDTQYF; CDR3 DNA: TGTGCCAGCAGCTTAGATCGAGGGACTAGCGGGGGGGCCTTAAAGACAGATACGCAGTATTTT
D gene: TRBD1; J gene: TRBJ2-1; V gene: TRBV20-1; clone size: -; CDR3 protein: CSAWTGDFNEQFF; CDR3 DNA: TGCAGTGCGTGGACAGGGGATTTCAATGAGCAGTTCTTC
D gene: -; J gene: TRBJ2-7; V gene: TRBV20-1; clone size: many; CDR3 protein: CSATRGYEQYF; CDR3 DNA: TGCAGTGCAACCCGGGGTTACGAGCAGTACTTC
D gene: TRBD1; J gene: TRBJ1-4; V gene: TRBV2; clone size: many; CDR3 protein: CASNTQGAATNEKLFF; CDR3 DNA: TGTGCCAGCAACACACAGGGGGCTGCAACTAATGAAAAACTGTTTTTT
D gene: TRBD1; J gene: TRBJ1-2; V gene: TRBV11-2; clone size: many; CDR3 protein: CASSPLQGARKRYGYTF; CDR3 DNA: TGTGCCAGCAGCCCTCTCCAGGGGGCCCGCAAGCGGTATGGCTACACCTTC
D gene: -; J gene: TRBJ2-7; V gene: TRBV6-1; clone size: many; CDR3 protein: CASSQTSLDSSYEQYF; CDR3 DNA: TGTGCCAGCAGTCAAACCTCCCTGGACAGCTCCTACGAGCAGTACTTC
D gene: -; J gene: TRBJ2-3; V gene: TRBV6-1; clone size: -; CDR3 protein: CASSDYSGDTQYF; CDR3 DNA: TGTGCCAGCAGTGACTATAGCGGAGATACGCAGTATTTT
D gene: TRBD1; J gene: TRBJ2-5; V gene: TRBV3-1; clone size: many; CDR3 protein: CASSMRDRGETQYF; CDR3 DNA: TGTGCCAGCAGCATGCGGGACAGGGGCGAGACCCAGTACTTC
D gene: -; J gene: TRBJ1-4; V gene: TRBV9; clone size: -; CDR3 protein: CASSVEGGGFNEKLFF; CDR3 DNA: TGTGCCAGCAGCGTAGAGGGCGGGGGATTTAATGAAAAACTGTTTTTT
D gene: -; J gene: TRBJ2-5; V gene: TRBV12-3/TRBV12-4; clone size: -; CDR3 protein: CASSLGGTGVETQYF; CDR3 DNA: TGTGCCAGCAGTTTAGGGGGGACGGGAGTAGAGACCCAGTACTTC
D gene: -; J gene: TRBJ1-5; V gene: TRBV3-1; clone size: many; CDR3 protein: CASSQQGIGQPQHF; CDR3 DNA: TGTGCCAGCAGCCAACAGGGGATCGGTCAGCCCCAGCATTTT
D gene: -; J gene: TRBJ1-6; V gene: TRBV7-9; clone size: many; CDR3 protein: CASSKTQGWDSPLHF; CDR3 DNA: TGTGCCAGCAGCAAAACACAGGGTTGGGATTCACCCCTCCACTTT
D gene: -; J gene: TRBJ2-4; V gene: TRBV7-9; clone size: few; CDR3 protein: CASSSRQPNIQYF; CDR3 DNA: TGTGCCAGCAGCTCCCGACAGCCAAACATTCAGTACTTC